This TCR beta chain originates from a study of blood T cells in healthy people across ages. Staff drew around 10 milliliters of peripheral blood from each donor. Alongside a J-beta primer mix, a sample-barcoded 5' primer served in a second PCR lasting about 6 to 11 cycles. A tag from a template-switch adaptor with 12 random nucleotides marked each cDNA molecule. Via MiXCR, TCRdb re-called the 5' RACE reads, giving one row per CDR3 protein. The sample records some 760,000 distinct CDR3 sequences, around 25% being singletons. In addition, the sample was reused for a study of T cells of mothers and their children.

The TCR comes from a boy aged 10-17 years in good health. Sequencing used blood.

This CDR3 reads CASSLERGSGGYTF. DNA of the CDR3: TGTGCCAGCAGCTTAGAGCGGGGGTCGGGTGGCTACACCTTC. The J gene is TRBJ1-2, the V gene TRBV7-2; TRBD1 is a possible D gene (5 bases). Trimming removed 1 base from V and 7 bases from J, with 13 bases in between. This CDR3 has 14 amino acids. Germline CDR1 SGHTA, CDR2 FQGNSA.